Each of the 2 T cell receptor beta chains below was sequenced from the same sample in a study of blood T cell repertoires in COVID-19. TCRdb's table, derived via immunoSEQ multiplex PCR, lists solely in-frame clones and lacks some. Of over 100,000 clones listed, over 60% are singletons. The sequencing input was peripheral blood. The receptors here all came from a woman aged 70 to 79 with acute or convalescent COVID-19.

This clone was seen a few times. This chain connects TRBV6-2 or TRBV6-3 to TRBJ1-6, with TRBD1 identical over 9 bases. The ends lost 8 bases at V and 7 bases at J; junction bases unmatched: 6. Germline V gene lookup returns CDR1 MNHEY and CDR2 SVGEGT. This CDR3 is built from 14 residues. The CDR3 here is CASRRDRVNSPLHF. The CDR3 coding sequence is TGTGCCAGCCGCCGGGACAGGGTAAATTCACCCCTCCACTTT.

This sequence joins TRBV12-3 or TRBV12-4 and TRBJ1-5; a possible D gene is TRBD1 (5 bases). The CDR3 is 13 amino acids. V dropped 2 bases and J dropped 7 bases, with 9 bases sitting between them. The CDR3 sequence is CASSLWGGQPQHF. CDR3 DNA sequence: TGTGCCAGCAGTTTATGGGGGGGACAGCCCCAGCATTTT.